Below, 20 T cell receptor beta chains from the same sample are listed, as sequenced in a study of T cell responses to AZD1222 COVID-19 vaccine. The method was immunoSEQ multiplex PCR; TCRdb's version includes in-frame clones alone and lacks a portion of them. Of about 150,000 clones in the sample, 90% are singletons; the top ten hold approximately 6.3%. The specimen comprised peripheral blood, sampled 28 days after the second AZD1222 dose. All receptors come from an adult who received the AZD1222 COVID-19 vaccine.

CDR3 sequence (DNA): TGCGCCAGCAGCAACACCGGGCTTCTCGAGCAGTACTTC. Its translation: CASSNTGLLEQYF. V usage is TRBV5-1 and J usage is TRBJ2-7; D ambiguous. Germline CDR1 and CDR2: SGHRS and YFSETQ. V shed 4 bases and J shed 6 bases, with 14 bases lying between them. The CDR3 is 13 residues long.

This clone was detected once. The V and J genes are TRBV3-1 (or the pseudogene TRBV3-2) and TRBJ2-1; 7 bases agree with TRBD2. The CDR3 is made up of 15 amino acids. CDR1 is LGHDT and CDR2 is YNNKEL in the germline V gene (reference sequence). The ends lost 3 bases at V and 6 bases at J; junction bases unmatched: 8. The DNA for the CDR3 is TGTGCCAGCAGCCATGTCCGACTAGCAAGCAATGAGCAGTTCTTC. Translation gives CASSHVRLASNEQFF.

The chain employs TRBV28 and TRBJ2-1; TRBD1 agrees at 11 bases. The V gene end was trimmed by 7 bases and the J gene end by 6 bases; junction bases not matched to a gene: 8. CDR3 size: 15 residues. Looked up from germline, CDR1 is MDHEN and CDR2 is SYDVKM. For the CDR3, the DNA is TGTGCCAGCAACTGGGGACAGGGGGAACGCAATGAGCAGTTCTTC. Translated, it gives CASNWGQGERNEQFF. The full variable domain, rest sourced from reference TRBV28 and TRBJ2-1, is DVKVTQSSRYLVKRTGEKVFLECVQDMDHENMFWYRQDPGLGLRLIYFSYDVKMKEKGDIPEGYSVSREKKERFSLILESASTNQTSMYLCASNWGQGERNEQFFGPGTRLTVL.

The chain couples TRBV28 to TRBJ2-4; 9 positions match TRBD2. Trimming cost V 6 bases and J 5 bases; bases outside gene matches: 8. CDR1 and CDR2 (germline): MDHEN, SYDVKM. This CDR3 contains 15 residues. The CDR3 nucleotides read TGTGCCAGCAGCCCTCAAGCGGGGGGAGAAAACATTCAGTACTTC. Amino acid sequence: CASSPQAGGENIQYF.

In this sample, this clone turned up a few times. This chain uses TRBV2 with TRBJ2-6; D is unresolved. CDR1 and CDR2 (germline): SNHLY, FYNNEI. This CDR3 region has 15 residues. Trimming stripped 5 bases from V and 0 bases from J, with 8 bases between. CDR3 coding DNA: TGTGCCAGCAGTAACATCCACTCTGGGGCCAACGTCCTGACTTTC. It specifies CASSNIHSGANVLTF.

The chain couples TRBV7-2 to TRBJ1-1; D call uncertain. Trimming cost V 2 bases and J 0 bases, with 16 bases left between them. Germline V gene data show CDR1 as SGHTA and CDR2 as FQGNSA. The CDR3 totals 17 residues. The CDR3 loop is CASSLRGKAFMNTEAFF. The CDR3 DNA reads TGTGCCAGCAGCTTACGAGGGAAGGCCTTCATGAACACTGAAGCTTTCTTT.

The rearrangement joins TRBV19 to TRBJ1-5; D perhaps matches TRBD1 (6 bases). Trimming took off 1 base at V and 2 bases at J, with 9 bases between the two ends. The CDR3 extends over 15 amino acids. Germline V CDR1 and CDR2: LNHDA, SQIVND (reference sequence). The CDR3 bases are TGTGCCAGTAGTATAGGAGCAGGGGGCAATCAGCCCCAGCATTTT. The encoded protein is CASSIGAGGNQPQHF.

This clone is a singleton in its sample. The chain combines TRBV28 with TRBJ1-6; possible D gene TRBD1, 6 bases. The V gene's germline CDR1 is MDHEN and CDR2 SYDVKM. CDR3 length: 14 residues. Trimming cost V 6 bases and J 9 bases, with 15 bases left between them. CDR3 nucleotide sequence: TGTGCCAGCAGCCCCGGACAGCTTCGTTCACCCCTCCACTTT. Translation gives CASSPGQLRSPLHF. Full variable domain (outside the CDR3, taken from reference TRBV28 and TRBJ1-6): DVKVTQSSRYLVKRTGEKVFLECVQDMDHENMFWYRQDPGLGLRLIYFSYDVKMKEKGDIPEGYSVSREKKERFSLILESASTNQTSMYLCASSPGQLRSPLHFGNGTRLTVT.

The V and J genes are TRBV11-3 and TRBJ1-3, with D possibly being TRBD1 (5 bases). V was trimmed by 7 bases and J by 4 bases, leaving 14 bases between them. Per germline, CDR1 SGHNT and CDR2 YENEEA. The CDR3 contains 14 residues. This CDR3 reads CASNLGEVGNTIYF. In nucleotides, the CDR3 is TGTGCCAGCAACCTGGGGGAGGTCGGAAACACCATATATTTT.

The V call is TRBV4-1, the J call TRBJ2-7; 10 nucleotides agree with TRBD2. After removal of 0 bases from V and 2 bases from J, the junction contained 10 bases not matched to a gene. The V gene's germline CDR1 is MGHRA and CDR2 YSYEKL. The CDR3 extends over 18 amino acids. The CDR3 DNA reads TGCGCCAGCAGCCAAGATCCCGTCGGGCTAGCGGGGGCCTACGAGCAGTACTTC. This gives the protein CASSQDPVGLAGAYEQYF.

The rearrangement joins TRBV24-1 to TRBJ2-3; maybe TRBD2 (7 bases). The CDR3 is 15 amino acids. Germline loops: CDR1 KGHDR, CDR2 SFDVKD. V lost 7 bases and J lost 2, with 15 bases in between. CDR3 loop: CATSRGLAVTDTQYF. The CDR3 nucleotides are TGTGCCACCAGCCGGGGGCTAGCGGTCACAGATACGCAGTATTTT.

The chain links TRBV19 to TRBJ1-2; D remains ambiguous. Deletions cut 1 base from V and 4 bases from J, with 16 bases between. Germline CDR1 is LNHDA and CDR2 is SQIVND (reference sequence). This CDR3 comprises 16 residues. The CDR3 DNA reads TGTGCCAGTAGTATAGGCAGCGGCAGGAAGGCCTATGGCTACACCTTC. Its protein product is CASSIGSGRKAYGYTF.

The chain carries TRBV28 and TRBJ2-3; 12 nucleotides line up with TRBD2. There are 15 residues in the CDR3. After removal of 7 bases from V and 4 bases from J, the junction contained 6 bases not matched to a gene. Per germline, CDR1 MDHEN and CDR2 SYDVKM. The CDR3 region is CASTLAGGFADTQYF. The CDR3 coding sequence is TGTGCCAGCACCCTAGCGGGGGGGTTCGCAGATACGCAGTATTTT. The variable domain in full, with the rest retrieved from reference TRBV28 and TRBJ2-3, is DVKVTQSSRYLVKRTGEKVFLECVQDMDHENMFWYRQDPGLGLRLIYFSYDVKMKEKGDIPEGYSVSREKKERFSLILESASTNQTSMYLCASTLAGGFADTQYFGPGTRLTVL.

The V gene is TRBV4-2, the J gene TRBJ1-2; the D is unclear. This CDR3 has 14 residues. The germline V gene has CDR1 LGHNA and CDR2 YNFKEQ. Trimming took off 0 bases at V and 8 bases at J, with 13 bases between the two ends. This CDR3 is CASSQDRTAQGYTF. The CDR3 DNA reads as TGTGCCAGCAGCCAAGATCGGACCGCCCAGGGCTACACCTTC.

The chain is built from TRBV19 and TRBJ1-5; D unclear. The length of the CDR3 is 13 residues. Germline values: CDR1 LNHDA, CDR2 SQIVND (reference sequence). V was trimmed by 1 base and J by 6 bases, leaving 7 bases between them. The CDR3 DNA follows: TGTGCCAGTAGTATAGGCCTTGCTCAGCCCCAGCATTTT. Protein product: CASSIGLAQPQHF.

This clone is a singleton in its sample. This sequence joins TRBV14 and TRBJ2-7; no definite D call. The CDR3 has 13 amino acids. Trimming stripped 4 bases from V and 2 bases from J, with 9 bases between. Germline V gene lookup returns CDR1 SGHDN and CDR2 FVKESK. For the CDR3, the DNA is TGTGCCAGCAGCCGGGTGGCGGCCTACGAGCAGTACTTC. It translates to CASSRVAAYEQYF.

This chain joins TRBV19 and TRBJ2-2; 9 positions agree with TRBD2. The CDR3 is made up of 16 amino acids. J gave up 5 bases and V 9 bases, and 13 bases lay outside the gene matches. Germline lookup yields CDR1 LNHDA and CDR2 SQIVND (reference sequence). CDR3 coding DNA: TGTGCCAGCCGAGAGGGCTACGCGGGGGGGACCGGGGAGCTGTTTTTT. Encoded protein: CASREGYAGGTGELFF.

V is TRBV4-1 and J is TRBJ1-2; D is unresolved. V lost 0 bases and J 0 bases, leaving 8 bases between the germline ends. CDR3 length: 15 residues. CDR1 MGHRA and CDR2 YSYEKL come from the germline V gene. CDR3 sequence: CASSQDPQANYGYTF. The CDR3 bases are TGCGCCAGCAGCCAAGATCCACAAGCTAACTATGGCTACACCTTC.

The chain links TRBV19 to TRBJ2-3, with TRBD2 as a possible D gene (5 bases). V gave up 4 bases and J gave up 8 bases, with 13 bases separating them. The CDR3 extends over 13 amino acids. Germline values: CDR1 LNHDA, CDR2 SQIVND (reference sequence). The DNA of the CDR3 is TGTGCCAGTAGTAACTTTGGAGAGGGTACGCAGTATTTT. It specifies CASSNFGEGTQYF.

This chain connects TRBV19 to TRBJ1-2; D is undetermined. V was clipped by 1 base and J by 7 bases, with 16 bases between them. The germline V gene encodes CDR1 LNHDA and CDR2 SQIVND (reference sequence). This CDR3 comprises 15 residues. The CDR3 DNA sequence: TGTGCCAGTAGTATAGTGTCACCAGGCTCGACTGGCTACACCTTC. Translation gives CASSIVSPGSTGYTF.